Below, 20 T cell receptor beta chains from the same sample are listed, as sequenced in a study of Graves' ophthalmopathy and Graves' hyperthyroidism. Amplified material comprised TCR beta CDR3 regions derived from RNA transcripts. The first-round RT-PCR employed HTBI primers together with the Qiagen OneStep RT-PCR kit. A multiplex PCR was then performed as the second round. TCRdb used MiXCR to reprocess the multiplex PCR reads, holding one entry per CDR3 protein. This table has roughly 500,000 distinct CDR3 sequences, around 15% appearing once. What was sequenced was blood. The receptors shown here come from a woman younger than 45 with Graves' ophthalmopathy.

Concerning this clonotype itself: Here the CDR3 omits its conserved ending phenylalanine or tryptophan, so a read error is the likely source. This chain uses TRBV2 with TRBJ2-5; tentatively, D is TRBD1 (6 bases). Trimming left V 6 bases short and J 5 bases short, with 16 bases between. The germline V gene has CDR1 SNHLY and CDR2 FYNNEI. The CDR3 length is 14 residues. The CDR3 sequence is CASSGTLHGETQYY. The CDR3 bases are TGTGCCAGCAGCGGGACACTCCATGGGGAGACCCAGTACTAC.

This clonotype was counted ten times or more. V is TRBV24-1 and J is TRBJ1-5, with D possibly TRBD1 on 5 matching bases. The germline CDR1 and CDR2 sequences are KGHDR and SFDVKD. V lost 4 bases and J 0 bases, leaving 12 bases between the germline ends. There are 16 residues in the CDR3. The CDR3 region is CATSDPGTYSNQPQHF. In nucleotides, the CDR3 is TGTGCCACCAGTGACCCCGGGACTTATAGCAATCAGCCCCAGCATTTT.

This clonotype has a handful of counts. J is TRBJ2-4 and V is TRBV30; either TRBD1 or TRBD2 may fit D (7 bases each). In germline, CDR1 is GTSNPN, CDR2 SVGIG (reference sequence). V was clipped by 7 bases and J by 6 bases, with 16 bases between them. The length of the CDR3 is 13 residues. The CDR3 region is CAYDREGRNIQYF. CDR3 sequence (DNA): TGTGCCTATGACAGGGAGGGGAGAAACATTCAGTACTTC.

This chain joins TRBV6-2 or TRBV6-3 and TRBJ2-7; TRBD1 or TRBD2 may be the D gene (5 bases each). The CDR3 has 13 amino acids. V lost 10 bases and J 3 bases, leaving 16 bases between the germline ends. Germline-derived CDR1 and CDR2 are MNHEY and SVGEGT. The DNA of the CDR3 is TGTGCCACCCGTGTAGGGGCGGGCTACGAGCAGTACTTC. Its translation is CATRVGAGYEQYF.

This clonotype came up many times. The V gene is TRBV12-5, the J gene TRBJ2-7; D is uncertain. The CDR3 is 11 residues long. The ends were cut back, 5 bases at V and 7 bases at J, with 9 bases in the middle. Germline assignment: CDR1 LGHNT and CDR2 FRNRAP. CDR3 amino acids: CASGVAWEQYF. CDR3 DNA sequence: TGTGCTAGTGGTGTTGCTTGGGAGCAGTACTTC.

This clonotype showed up many times. The chain links TRBV10-3 to TRBJ2-5; 9 bases are a match to TRBD2. J lost 2 bases, V lost 6 bases, and 4 bases had no gene match. The CDR3 contains 14 residues. The germline CDR1 and CDR2 sequences are ENHRY and SYGVKD. This CDR3 reads CAIRLSGGQETQYF. The CDR3 coding sequence is TGTGCCATCAGACTTAGCGGGGGACAAGAGACCCAGTACTTC.

This chain joins TRBV7-9 and TRBJ1-2; the D gene is possibly TRBD1 (6 bases). The CDR3 has 14 amino acids. V was trimmed by 5 bases and J by 4 bases, leaving 14 bases between them. Germline CDR1 reads SEHNR; CDR2 reads FQNEAQ (reference sequence). CDR3 in DNA: TGTGCCAGCAGCCCTCCGGGGGCCAGCTATGGCTACACCTTC. This codes for CASSPPGASYGYTF.

This clonotype was seen many times. This CDR3 reads CASSLWAGGTNTEAFF. As DNA, the CDR3 is TGTGCCAGCAGTTTATGGGCAGGAGGAACGAACACTGAAGCTTTCTTT. The chain couples TRBV28 to TRBJ1-1; D ambiguous. V was trimmed by 0 bases and J by 1 base, leaving 12 bases between them. The germline CDR1 and CDR2 sequences are MDHEN and SYDVKM. The CDR3 is 16 amino acids.

Ten or more counts support this clonotype. The chain carries TRBV24-1 and TRBJ1-1, with a tentative D call TRBD1 (6 bases). With 5 bases removed from V and 7 bases from J, the gap between germline ends came to 19 bases. This CDR3 region has 15 residues. Germline V gives CDR1 KGHDR, CDR2 SFDVKD. CDR3 nucleotides: TGTGCCACCAGTGCCGCCGGGGACACCGGCCGTGAAGCTTTCTTT. Translation: CATSAAGDTGREAFF.

This clonotype was seen more than once but under ten times. The rearrangement links TRBV18 to TRBJ1-2, with 7 nucleotides matching TRBD1. CDR1 KGHSH and CDR2 LQKENI come from the germline V gene. V dropped 1 base and J dropped 4; count of bases not matched to a gene: 3. The CDR3 is 14 amino acids. The chain's CDR3 is CASSPQGASYGYTF. The CDR3 DNA follows: TGTGCCAGCTCACCACAGGGGGCCAGCTATGGCTACACCTTC.

This clonotype was observed at least ten times. The rearrangement joins TRBV12-3 or TRBV12-4 to TRBJ1-2; D remains ambiguous. CDR3 length: 14 amino acids. V lost 5 bases and J 5 bases, leaving 15 bases between the germline ends. CDR3 sequence reads: CASSRNRMAYGYTF. The DNA of the CDR3 is TGTGCCAGCAGTAGAAACAGAATGGCGTATGGCTACACCTTC.

This clonotype was counted at least ten times. J is TRBJ2-5 and V is TRBV10-3; possible D gene TRBD1, 6 bases. V shed 8 bases and J shed 5 bases, with 12 bases lying between them. The CDR3 length is 12 residues. Germline V gives CDR1 ENHRY, CDR2 SYGVKD. CDR3 DNA sequence: TGTGCCATCTCAGGGGTAGGCGAGACCCAGTACTTC. It translates to CAISGVGETQYF.

This clonotype was counted at least ten times. The chain uses TRBV2 and TRBJ2-7; D is unclear. The CDR3 runs 11 residues. The germline V gene has CDR1 SNHLY and CDR2 FYNNEI. The V end was cut by 4 bases, the J end by 5 bases, with 6 bases between. The CDR3 loop is CASSGGNEQYF. The DNA for the CDR3 is TGTGCCAGCAGTGGAGGCAACGAGCAGTACTTC.

The chain combines TRBV5-6 with TRBJ1-1; 8 positions agree with TRBD1. CDR3 length: 17 residues. With V trimmed by 0 bases and J by 3 bases, 10 bases remained unmatched. Germline V gives CDR1 SGHDT, CDR2 YYEEEE. CDR3 loop: CASSLEGDRMMYTEAFF. The CDR3 DNA is TGTGCCAGCAGCTTGGAAGGGGACAGGATGATGTACACTGAAGCTTTCTTT.

This clonotype was recorded many times. The V and J genes are TRBV7-6 and TRBJ2-5; 10 positions agree with TRBD2. J lost 5 bases, V lost 7 bases, and 4 bases had no gene match. The CDR3 is made up of 13 amino acids. Germline V gene sequence: CDR1 SGHVS, CDR2 FNYEAQ. CDR3 DNA: TGTGCCAGCAATGAAGCGGGAGGGGAGACCCAGTACTTC. Translation: CASNEAGGETQYF.

This clonotype was detected only a few times. The chain has TRBV30 and TRBJ2-7, with D perhaps TRBD1 or TRBD2 (5 bases each). Between the trimmed V and J ends, which lost 2 bases and 5 bases, there was a span of 22 bases. CDR3 length: 16 residues. Germline loops: CDR1 GTSNPN, CDR2 SVGIG (reference sequence). The CDR3 DNA is TGTGCCTGGAGTCGTCCCGGGACCTTCCTCGGCGACGAGCAGTACTTC. This translates into CAWSRPGTFLGDEQYF.

V and J are TRBV29-1 and TRBJ1-5; tentative D call: TRBD1 (5 bases). V lost 6 bases and J lost 5, with 14 bases in between. The CDR3 length is 13 residues. Germline V gene lookup returns CDR1 SQVTM and CDR2 ANQGSEA. As DNA, the CDR3 is TGCAGCGTGACCCTCTCCAGGGATCAGCCCCAGCATTTT. This translates into CSVTLSRDQPQHF.

This clonotype was counted many times. V gene TRBV20-1 combines with J gene TRBJ2-5, with 9 bases lining up with TRBD1. Trimming at V came to 0 bases and at J to 4 bases, leaving 9 bases not matched to a gene. The CDR3 length is 16 residues. Germline V gene lookup returns CDR1 DFQATT and CDR2 SNEGSKA (reference sequence). The CDR3 loop reads CSARDSAGQGRETQYF. CDR3 nucleotide sequence: TGCAGTGCTAGAGACTCCGCGGGACAGGGCCGAGAGACCCAGTACTTC.

By sample share, this clonotype is medium-sized. The V call is TRBV28, the J call TRBJ2-2, with 9 bases that match TRBD1. CDR1 and CDR2 (germline): MDHEN, SYDVKM. CDR3 length: 18 residues. After removal of 10 bases from V and 3 bases from J, the junction contained 18 bases not matched to a gene. In DNA, the CDR3 is TGTGCCAATCCCCCGTCACAGGGGGCGTATTTGGACACCGGGGAGCTGTTTTTT. It is translated as CANPPSQGAYLDTGELFF.

This clonotype was seen a few times. V usage is TRBV12-3 or TRBV12-4 and J usage is TRBJ1-2; D gene unclear. This CDR3 has 12 residues. With 1 base removed from V and 7 bases from J, the gap between germline ends came to 7 bases. The CDR3 nucleotides are TGTGCCAGCAGTTTAGGGGTGGCTGGCTACACCTTC. The encoded protein is CASSLGVAGYTF.